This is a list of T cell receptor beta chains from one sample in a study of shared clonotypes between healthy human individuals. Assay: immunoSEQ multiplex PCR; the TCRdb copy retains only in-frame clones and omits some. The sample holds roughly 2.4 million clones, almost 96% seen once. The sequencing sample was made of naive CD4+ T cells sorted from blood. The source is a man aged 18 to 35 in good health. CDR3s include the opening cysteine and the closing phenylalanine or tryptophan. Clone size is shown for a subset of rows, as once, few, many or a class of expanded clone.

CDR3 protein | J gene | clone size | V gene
CASSSKTGRSYGYTF | TRBJ1-2 | NA | TRBV11-2
CASSLVGTDTQYF | TRBJ2-3 | NA | TRBV5-4
CASSQERGGANVLTF | TRBJ2-6 | NA | TRBV4-1
CASSCGDCSSYEQYF | TRBJ2-7 | NA | TRBV21-1
CASSLTGGGYTF | TRBJ1-2 | NA | TRBV7-9
CASSEYHRESEQFF | TRBJ2-1 | once | TRBV25-1
CASSFRGPDYGYTF | TRBJ1-2 | NA | TRBV27
CAWSGTGARVGNQPQHF | TRBJ1-5 | few | TRBV30
CAWSAIGRQPQHF | TRBJ1-5 | once | TRBV30
CASSLGQMGTGELFF | TRBJ2-2 | NA | TRBV5-1
CASSYEGYTEAFF | TRBJ1-1 | NA | TRBV6-5
CASGSNTGELFF | TRBJ2-2 | NA | TRBV11-1
CASSYLRGQGAEQYF | TRBJ2-7 | NA | TRBV6-6
CASSQDLQGVDEQFF | TRBJ2-1 | NA | TRBV14
CASTPGTGLREQYF | TRBJ2-7 | NA | TRBV7-6
CAWSTNNYGYTF | TRBJ1-2 | NA | TRBV30
CASSEGAGARETQYF | TRBJ2-5 | once | TRBV6-4
CASSHRAGLAGYNEQFF | TRBJ2-1 | NA | TRBV19
CASSLADAASADTQYF | TRBJ2-3 | NA | TRBV5-1
CSVYAPLQEKLFF | TRBJ1-4 | NA | TRBV29-1
CASSSLGLRGSTDTQYF | TRBJ2-3 | NA | TRBV9
CASSRNGVIYEQYF | TRBJ2-7 | NA | TRBV21-1
CASSLEGGSSYEQYF | TRBJ2-7 | NA | TRBV7-2
CASSLVGTPGTGELFF | TRBJ2-2 | NA | TRBV7-7
CASSYLRQGSYGYTF | TRBJ1-2 | once | TRBV6-5
CASSSLWNEQFF | TRBJ2-1 | NA | TRBV5-1
CAISESIGTVYEQYF | TRBJ2-7 | NA | TRBV10-3
CASSKEAGGSTDTQYF | TRBJ2-3 | NA | TRBV5-6
CASRRAETDTQYF | TRBJ2-3 | NA | TRBV6-5
CATSRDLGIQYF | TRBJ2-4 | NA | TRBV15
CASSLLAGTDTQYF | TRBJ2-3 | NA | TRBV27
CASSPGLAGGETQYF | TRBJ2-5 | NA | TRBV6-5
CASSGLRGDISYNEQFF | TRBJ2-1 | NA | TRBV27
CASSVLGTSGNTIYF | TRBJ1-3 | NA | TRBV9
CASSLTGGHYNEQFF | TRBJ2-1 | NA | TRBV5-1
CASAPTYTDTQYF | TRBJ2-3 | NA | TRBV19
CASSFPPRTSGNSYEQYF | TRBJ2-7 | NA | TRBV7-2
CASSRPRDSSYEQYF | TRBJ2-7 | NA | TRBV18
CASSPGRGITYEQYF | TRBJ2-7 | NA | TRBV5-6
CASSPDNEQFF | TRBJ2-1 | NA | TRBV7-2
CASSLVGSGPRDTEAFF | TRBJ1-1 | NA | TRBV11-2